The clone carrying this TCR beta chain was seen a handful of times. What it binds is not known. Preparing the TCRbeta library involved the use of unique molecular identifiers. TCRdb reprocessed the PCR reads with MiXCR, giving one entry per CDR3 protein. The data show around 700,000 distinct CDR3 sequences, with approximately 14% seen just once and roughly 0.77% held by the top ten. The data stem from a study of T-cell reconstitution after alpha-beta-depleted transplantation in children. Regarding the study as a whole: At day 60, the high TCRbeta diversity found in some patients originated from recipient T cells and thymic progenitors that had survived. It was newly produced T cells that mostly accounted for T-cell counts and diversity one year after transplant. At around two months after transplant, the alpha-beta T cells were reportedly derived from several hundred expanded clones that came from non-depleted graft cells.

Trimming took off 7 bases at V and 3 bases at J, with 13 bases between the two ends. The CDR3 loop spans 13 amino acids. This specimen was PBMCs, taken before TCRalphabeta/CD19-depleted stem cell transplant. The chain carries TRBV12-3 or TRBV12-4 and TRBJ2-7; D remains ambiguous. This TCR was sampled from a girl aged 2-15 years with congenital amegakaryocytic thrombocytopenia, due to receive a stem cell transplant. This CDR3 is CASKTSALYEQYF. CDR3 nucleotide sequence: TGTGCCAGCAAAACCTCAGCCCTCTACGAGCAGTACTTC.